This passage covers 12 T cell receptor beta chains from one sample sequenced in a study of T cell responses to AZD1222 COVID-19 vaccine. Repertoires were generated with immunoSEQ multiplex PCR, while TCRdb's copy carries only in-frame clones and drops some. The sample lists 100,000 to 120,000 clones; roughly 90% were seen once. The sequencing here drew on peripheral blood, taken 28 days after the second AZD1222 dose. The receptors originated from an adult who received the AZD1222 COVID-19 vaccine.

CDR3 sequence: CASSAGGGIYEQYF. CDR3 DNA sequence: TGTGCCAGCAGTGCTGGCGGGGGAATCTACGAGCAGTACTTC. The chain combines TRBV27 with TRBJ2-7; 7 bases are a match to TRBD2. In germline, CDR1 is MNHEY, CDR2 SMNVEV (reference sequence). The J segment lost 3 bases and the V segment lost 5 bases, leaving 7 bases of the junction unmatched. The CDR3 has 14 residues.

As DNA, the CDR3 is TGTGCCAGCAAGATGGGTAGCAATCAGCCCCAGCATTTT. It yields the protein CASKMGSNQPQHF. The chain recombines TRBV2 with TRBJ1-5, with D unresolved. The ends were cut back, 7 bases at V and 0 bases at J, with 7 bases in the middle. The CDR3 sequence is 13 residues long. Looked up from germline, CDR1 is SNHLY and CDR2 is FYNNEI.

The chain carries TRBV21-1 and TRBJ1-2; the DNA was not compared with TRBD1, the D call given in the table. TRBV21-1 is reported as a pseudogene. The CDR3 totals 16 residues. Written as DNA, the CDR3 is TGTGCCAGCAGCATTATCCGGGACAGGGGGCGTGGGGGCTACACCTTC. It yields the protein CASSIIRDRGRGGYTF.

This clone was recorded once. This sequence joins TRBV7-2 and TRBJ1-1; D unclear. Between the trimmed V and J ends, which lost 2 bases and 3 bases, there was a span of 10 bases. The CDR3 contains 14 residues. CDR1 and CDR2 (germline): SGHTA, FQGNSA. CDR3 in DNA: TGTGCCAGCAGCTTATGGGGTCTCGACACTGAAGCTTTCTTT. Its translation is CASSLWGLDTEAFF.

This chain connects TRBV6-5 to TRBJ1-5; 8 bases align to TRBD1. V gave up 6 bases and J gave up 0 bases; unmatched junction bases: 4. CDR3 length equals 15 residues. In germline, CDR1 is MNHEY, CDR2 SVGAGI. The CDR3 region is CASRRQGFSNQPQHF. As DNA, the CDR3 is TGTGCCAGCAGGAGACAGGGGTTTAGCAATCAGCCCCAGCATTTT.

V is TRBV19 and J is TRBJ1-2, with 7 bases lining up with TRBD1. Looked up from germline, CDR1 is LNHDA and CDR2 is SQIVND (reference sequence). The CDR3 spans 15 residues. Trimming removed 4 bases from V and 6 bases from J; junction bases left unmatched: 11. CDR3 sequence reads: CASSTSGTERNGYTF. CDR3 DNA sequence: TGTGCCAGTAGTACCTCCGGGACAGAGAGAAATGGCTACACCTTC.

The CDR3 DNA is TGTGCCAGCAGCCCGGAAGGGGTTTGGACTGAAGCTTTCTTT. This sequence encodes CASSPEGVWTEAFF. V gene TRBV3-1 (or the pseudogene TRBV3-2) combines with J gene TRBJ1-1; TRBD1 is a possible D gene (5 bases). The V gene lost 4 bases and the J gene lost 5 bases, with 14 bases spanning the gap. This CDR3 contains 14 residues. Looked up from germline, CDR1 is LGHDT and CDR2 is YNNKEL (reference sequence).

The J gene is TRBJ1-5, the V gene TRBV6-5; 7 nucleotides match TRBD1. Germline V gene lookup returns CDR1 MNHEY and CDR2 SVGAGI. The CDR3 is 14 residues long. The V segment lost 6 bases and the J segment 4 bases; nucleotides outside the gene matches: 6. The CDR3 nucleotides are TGTGCCAGCAGATCACAGGGGTTGAATCAGCCCCAGCATTTT. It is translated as CASRSQGLNQPQHF.

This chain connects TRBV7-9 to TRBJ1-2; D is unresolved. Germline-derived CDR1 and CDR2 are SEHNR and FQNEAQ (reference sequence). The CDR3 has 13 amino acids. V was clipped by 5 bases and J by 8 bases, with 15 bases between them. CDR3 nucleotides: TGTGCCAGCAGCCCCCTTGGTGAGGCAGGCTACACCTTC. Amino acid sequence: CASSPLGEAGYTF.

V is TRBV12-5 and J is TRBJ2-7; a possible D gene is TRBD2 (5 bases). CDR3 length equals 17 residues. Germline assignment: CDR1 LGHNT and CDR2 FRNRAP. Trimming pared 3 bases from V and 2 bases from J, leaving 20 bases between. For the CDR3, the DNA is TGTGCTAGTGGTTTCGGGGTTTCGGACGACTACACCTACGAGCAGTACTTC. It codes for CASGFGVSDDYTYEQYF.

CDR3 protein: CASRTYNEQFF. The DNA for the CDR3 is TGTGCCAGTAGAACTTACAATGAGCAGTTCTTC. The chain is built from TRBV19 and TRBJ2-1; the D is unclear. Germline assignment: CDR1 LNHDA and CDR2 SQIVND (reference sequence). This CDR3 has 11 residues. V was cut by 6 bases and J by 4 bases, with 4 bases left in between.

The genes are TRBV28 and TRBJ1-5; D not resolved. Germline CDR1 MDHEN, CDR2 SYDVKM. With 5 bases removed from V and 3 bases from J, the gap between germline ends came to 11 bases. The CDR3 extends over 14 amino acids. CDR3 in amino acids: CASSGRGSNQPQHF. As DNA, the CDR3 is TGTGCCAGCAGTGGGCGAGGGTCCAATCAGCCCCAGCATTTT. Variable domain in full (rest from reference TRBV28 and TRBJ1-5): DVKVTQSSRYLVKRTGEKVFLECVQDMDHENMFWYRQDPGLGLRLIYFSYDVKMKEKGDIPEGYSVSREKKERFSLILESASTNQTSMYLCASSGRGSNQPQHFGDGTRLSIL.